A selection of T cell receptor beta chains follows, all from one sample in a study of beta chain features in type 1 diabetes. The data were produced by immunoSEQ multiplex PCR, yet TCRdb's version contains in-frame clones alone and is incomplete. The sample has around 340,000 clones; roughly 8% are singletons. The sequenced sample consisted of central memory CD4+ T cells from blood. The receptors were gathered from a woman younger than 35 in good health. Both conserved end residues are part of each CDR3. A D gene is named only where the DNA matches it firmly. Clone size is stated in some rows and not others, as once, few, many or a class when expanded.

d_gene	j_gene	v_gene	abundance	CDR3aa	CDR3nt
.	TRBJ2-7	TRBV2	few	CASSGSSLQQYF	TGTGCCAGCAGTGGTAGTTCGCTCCAGCAGTACTTC
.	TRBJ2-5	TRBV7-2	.	CASSQDLADRGETQYF	TGTGCCAGCAGCCAAGATCTAGCCGATAGAGGGGAGACCCAGTACTTC
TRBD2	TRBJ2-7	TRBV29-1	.	CSVGGRGSYEQYF	TGCAGCGTTGGAGGGCGCGGGAGCTACGAGCAGTACTTC
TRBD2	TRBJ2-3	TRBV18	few	CASSPGTSGTTDTQYF	TGTGCCAGCTCACCCGGGACTAGCGGGACCACAGATACGCAGTATTTT
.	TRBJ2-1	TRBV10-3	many	CAISPTSNEQFF	TGTGCCATCAGTCCGACTAGCAATGAGCAGTTCTTC
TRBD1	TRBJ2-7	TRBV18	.	CASSPGQGWYEQYF	TGTGCCAGCTCGCCAGGACAGGGGTGGTACGAGCAGTACTTC
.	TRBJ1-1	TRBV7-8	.	CASSLTGLMNTEAFF	TGTGCCAGCAGCTTGACAGGCCTCATGAACACTGAAGCTTTCTTT
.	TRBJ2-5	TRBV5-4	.	CASSLALRAETQYF	TGTGCCAGCAGCTTGGCCCTTCGGGCAGAGACCCAGTACTTC
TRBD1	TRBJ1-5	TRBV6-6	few	CASNKVQGAVQPQHF	TGTGCCAGCAACAAGGTACAGGGGGCGGTTCAGCCCCAGCATTTT
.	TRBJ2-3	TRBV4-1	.	CASSSGDTDTQYF	TGCGCCAGCAGCTCCGGGGACACAGATACGCAGTATTTT
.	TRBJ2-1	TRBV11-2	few	CASSLAPQGRSYEQFF	TGTGCCAGCAGCTTAGCCCCACAGGGTAGGTCGTATGAGCAGTTCTTC
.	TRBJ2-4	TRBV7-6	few	CASGYGERDTAKNIQYF	TGTGCCAGCGGCTATGGGGAGCGAGACACAGCCAAAAACATTCAGTACTTC
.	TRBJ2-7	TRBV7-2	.	CASSLGGGTGNAGGQYF	TGTGCCAGCAGCTTAGGAGGTGGGACAGGGAACGCGGGGGGGCAGTACTTC
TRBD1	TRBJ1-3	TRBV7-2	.	CASSLLTGAAGNTIYF	TGTGCCAGCAGCCTACTAACAGGGGCTGCTGGAAACACCATATATTTT
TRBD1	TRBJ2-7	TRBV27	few	CASSTRNTGVYEQYF	TGTGCCAGCAGTACCCGAAACACAGGGGTCTACGAGCAGTACTTC
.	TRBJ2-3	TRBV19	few	CASSRGTWGTDTQYF	TGTGCCAGTAGTCGAGGAACATGGGGCACAGATACGCAGTATTTT
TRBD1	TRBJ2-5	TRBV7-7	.	CASSTGQLRQETQYF	TGTGCTAGCAGCACGGGACAGCTCCGTCAAGAGACCCAGTACTTC
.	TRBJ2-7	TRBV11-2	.	CASSLGRVGAYGQYF	TGTGCCAGCAGCTTAGGAAGAGTAGGCGCCTACGGGCAGTACTTC
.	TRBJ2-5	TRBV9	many	CASSLGVSGETQYF	TGTGCCAGCAGCCTCGGGGTCTCGGGGGAGACCCAGTACTTC
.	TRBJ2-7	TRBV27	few	CATSIRVGVSYEQYF	TGTGCCACCTCGATCAGGGTGGGGGTATCCTACGAGCAGTACTTC
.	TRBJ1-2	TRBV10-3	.	CAIIPGEGLGYGYTF	TGTGCCATCATTCCCGGTGAGGGCCTTGGCTATGGCTACACCTTC
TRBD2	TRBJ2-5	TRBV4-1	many	CASSRGLAGGNQETQYF	TGCGCCAGCAGCCGGGGACTAGCGGGAGGGAATCAAGAGACCCAGTACTTC
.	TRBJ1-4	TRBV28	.	CASSSGGGHEKLFF	TGTGCCAGCAGTTCCGGGGGAGGGCATGAAAAACTGTTTTTT
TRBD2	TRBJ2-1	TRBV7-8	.	CASSLRTSGSSSHEQFF	TGTGCCAGCAGCTTACGGACTAGCGGGAGTTCTTCCCATGAGCAGTTCTTC
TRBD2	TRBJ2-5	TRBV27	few	CASRSLAGSSQETQYF	TGTGCCAGCAGAAGCCTAGCGGGATCTAGTCAGGAGACCCAGTACTTC
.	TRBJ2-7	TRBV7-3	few	CASSLESGGIAEQYF	TGTGCCAGCAGCTTAGAGAGCGGAGGGATTGCCGAGCAGTACTTC
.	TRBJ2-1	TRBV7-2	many	CASSPSRGQFF	TGTGCCAGCAGCCCTAGCAGGGGGCAGTTCTTC
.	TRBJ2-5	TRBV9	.	CASSVERSQETQYF	TGTGCCAGCAGCGTAGAACGCAGCCAAGAGACCCAGTACTTC
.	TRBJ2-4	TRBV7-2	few	CASSLVVGIQYF	TGTGCCAGCAGCTTAGTAGTAGGCATTCAGTACTTC
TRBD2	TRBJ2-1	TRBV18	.	CASSPGSSGAYNEQFF	TGTGCCAGCTCACCAGGTAGTAGCGGGGCCTACAATGAGCAGTTCTTC
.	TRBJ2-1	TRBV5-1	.	CASSLPGLSSSYNEQFF	TGCGCCAGCAGCTTGCCGGGACTTTCTAGCTCCTACAATGAGCAGTTCTTC
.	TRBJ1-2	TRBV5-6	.	CASSLDLVRARGYTF	TGTGCCAGCAGCTTGGATCTCGTCAGGGCCAGGGGCTACACCTTC
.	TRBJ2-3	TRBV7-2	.	CASSFSVSQYF	TGTGCCAGCAGCTTTAGTGTGTCGCAGTATTTT
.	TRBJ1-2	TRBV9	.	CASSQGGSNYGYTF	TGTGCCAGCAGCCAAGGAGGATCCAACTATGGCTACACCTTC
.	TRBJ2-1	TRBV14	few	CASSQDDADEQFF	TGTGCCAGCAGCCAAGATGACGCCGATGAGCAGTTCTTC
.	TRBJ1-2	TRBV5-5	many	CASSLVQNYGYTF	TGTGCCAGCAGCTTGGTACAGAACTATGGCTACACCTTC
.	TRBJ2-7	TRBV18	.	CASSPASRESYEQYF	TGTGCCAGCTCCCCGGCTTCCCGGGAATCCTACGAGCAGTACTTC
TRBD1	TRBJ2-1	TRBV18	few	CASSGGQDIYNEQFF	TGTGCCAGCTCGGGTGGACAGGACATTTACAATGAGCAGTTCTTC
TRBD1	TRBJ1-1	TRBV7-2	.	CASSNGQGANTEAFF	TGTGCCAGCAGCAACGGACAGGGGGCGAACACTGAAGCTTTCTTT
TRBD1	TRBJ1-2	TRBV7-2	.	CASSYGQGDYGYTF	TGTGCCAGCAGCTATGGACAGGGCGACTATGGCTACACCTTC
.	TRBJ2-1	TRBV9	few	CASSRTVTSSYNEQFF	TGTGCCAGCAGCAGGACTGTAACAAGCTCCTACAATGAGCAGTTCTTC
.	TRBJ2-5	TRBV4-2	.	CASSQGSTFSVQETQYF	TGTGCCAGCAGCCAAGGATCCACCTTTAGCGTTCAAGAGACCCAGTACTTC
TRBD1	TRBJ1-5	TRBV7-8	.	CASTQGDSQYSNQPQHF	TGTGCCAGCACCCAGGGGGACAGCCAATATAGCAATCAGCCCCAGCATTTT
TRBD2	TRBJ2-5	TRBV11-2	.	CASSLSVVAGETVETQYF	TGTGCCAGCAGCTTATCGGTAGTAGCGGGAGAAACTGTGGAGACCCAGTACTTC
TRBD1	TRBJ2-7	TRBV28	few	CASSTQGTGRYEQYF	TGTGCCAGCAGCACTCAAGGGACAGGGAGGTACGAGCAGTACTTC
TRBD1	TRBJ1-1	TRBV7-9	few	CASSPRGPTEAFF	TGTGCCAGCAGCCCCAGGGGGCCCACTGAAGCTTTCTTT
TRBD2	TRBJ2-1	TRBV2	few	CASNLAGKSSYNEQFF	TGTGCCAGCAACCTAGCGGGAAAGAGCTCCTACAATGAGCAGTTCTTC
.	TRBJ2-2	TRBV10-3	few	CAISTGTEGNTGELFF	TGTGCCATCAGTACCGGGACGGAGGGCAACACCGGGGAGCTGTTTTTT
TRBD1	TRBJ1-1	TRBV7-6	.	CASSLGTGEAFF	TGTGCCAGCAGCTTAGGGACAGGGGAAGCTTTCTTT
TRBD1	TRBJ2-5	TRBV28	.	CASSSNTGTGAKETQYF	TGTGCCAGCAGTTCAAACACCGGGACAGGCGCGAAAGAGACCCAGTACTTC
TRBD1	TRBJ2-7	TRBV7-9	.	CASSPGQGYEQYF	TGTGCCAGCAGTCCCGGACAGGGCTACGAGCAGTACTTC
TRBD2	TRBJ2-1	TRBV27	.	CASSLREQYNEQFF	TGTGCCAGCAGTTTGCGGGAGCAGTACAATGAGCAGTTCTTC
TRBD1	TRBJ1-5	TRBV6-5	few	CASSSGQGRQPQHF	TGTGCCAGCAGTTCGGGACAGGGCCGGCAGCCCCAGCATTTT
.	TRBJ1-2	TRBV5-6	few	CASSPPAEANYGYTF	TGTGCCAGCAGCCCACCAGCGGAAGCTAACTATGGCTACACCTTC
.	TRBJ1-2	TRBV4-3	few	CASSQDNGAGYGYTF	TGCGCCAGCAGCCAAGATAACGGGGCGGGATATGGCTACACCTTC
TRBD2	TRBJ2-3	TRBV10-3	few	CAIRGSGSGDTQYF	TGTGCCATCAGGGGGAGCGGGAGCGGAGATACGCAGTATTTT
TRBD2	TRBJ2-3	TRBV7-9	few	CASSPLTSGRADTQYF	TGTGCCAGCAGCCCCCTGACTAGCGGGAGGGCAGATACGCAGTATTTT
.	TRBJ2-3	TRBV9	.	CASSVGRWTDTQYF	TGTGCCAGCAGCGTAGGAAGGTGGACAGATACGCAGTATTTT
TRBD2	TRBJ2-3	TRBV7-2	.	CASSPRTSGGADTQYF	TGTGCCAGCAGCCCACGGACTAGCGGGGGAGCAGATACGCAGTATTTT
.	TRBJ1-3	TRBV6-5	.	CASSYSMAGAGNTIYF	TGTGCCAGCAGTTACTCGATGGCAGGGGCTGGAAACACCATATATTTT